Here is one T cell receptor beta chain with its context. The PCR employed 60 Vbeta primers together with 13 Jbeta primers. Clones were read by immunoSEQ multiplex PCR, and TCRdb kept only the in-frame ones, dropping some. The sample spans some 160,000 clones; the ten largest clones claim 2.1%. V lost 0 bases, J lost 0 bases, and 5 bases lay in between. The CDR3 contains 14 residues. Germline V CDR1 and CDR2: LNHNV, YYDKDF (reference sequence). This specimen belongs to a study of cytomegalovirus exposure and HLA in healthy donors. This chain links TRBV15 with TRBJ1-1; D not resolved. Material: PBMCs. The sequence was obtained from a man aged 25 to 40 in good health and CMV-seronegative. DNA of the CDR3: TGTGCCACCAGCAGAGACAAAATGAACACTGAAGCTTTCTTT. It codes for CATSRDKMNTEAFF.